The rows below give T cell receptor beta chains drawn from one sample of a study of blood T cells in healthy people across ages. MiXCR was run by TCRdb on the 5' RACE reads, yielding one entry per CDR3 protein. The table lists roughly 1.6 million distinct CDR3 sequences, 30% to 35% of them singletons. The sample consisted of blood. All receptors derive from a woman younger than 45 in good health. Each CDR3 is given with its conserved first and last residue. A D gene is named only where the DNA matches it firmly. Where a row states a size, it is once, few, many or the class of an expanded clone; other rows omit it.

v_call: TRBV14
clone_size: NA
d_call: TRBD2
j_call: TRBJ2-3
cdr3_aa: CASSRLAGASSHLPDTQYF
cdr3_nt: TGTGCCAGCAGCCGACTAGCGGGTGCAAGCTCCCATCTCCCAGATACGCAGTATTTT

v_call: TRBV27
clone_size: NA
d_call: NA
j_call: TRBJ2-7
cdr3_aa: CASSLFAGTNEQYF
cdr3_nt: TGTGCCAGCAGTTTATTTGCAGGGACCAACGAGCAGTACTTC

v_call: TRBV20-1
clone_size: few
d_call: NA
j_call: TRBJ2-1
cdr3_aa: CSARVSSGHSYNEQFF
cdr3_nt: TGCAGTGCTAGGGTATCCAGCGGGCACTCCTACAATGAGCAGTTCTTC

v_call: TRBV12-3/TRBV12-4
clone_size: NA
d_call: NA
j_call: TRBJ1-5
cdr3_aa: CASSSLVSMPQHF
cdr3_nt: TGTGCCAGCAGTTCCCTAGTAAGTATGCCCCAGCATTTT

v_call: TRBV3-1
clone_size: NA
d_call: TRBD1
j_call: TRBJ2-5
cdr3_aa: CASSPGIWDRAGETQYF
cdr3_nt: TGTGCCAGCAGCCCCGGGATATGGGACAGGGCCGGGGAGACCCAGTACTTC

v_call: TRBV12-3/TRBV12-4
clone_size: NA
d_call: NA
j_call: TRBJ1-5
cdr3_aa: CASSLSGTQPQHF
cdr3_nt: TGTGCCAGCAGTTTAAGCGGGACTCAGCCCCAGCATTTT

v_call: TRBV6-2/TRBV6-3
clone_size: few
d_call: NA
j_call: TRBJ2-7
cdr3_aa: CASRRTVGLSYEQYF
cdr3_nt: TGTGCCAGCAGGAGGACAGTCGGGCTTTCCTACGAGCAGTACTTC

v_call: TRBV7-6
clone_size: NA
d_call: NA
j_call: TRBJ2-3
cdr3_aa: CASSLEGGFADTQYF
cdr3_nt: TGTGCCAGCAGCTTAGAGGGGGGGTTTGCAGATACGCAGTATTTT

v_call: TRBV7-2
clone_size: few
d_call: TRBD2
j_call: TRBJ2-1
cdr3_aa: CASSLGGLAGVGGIYNEQFF
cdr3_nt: TGTGCCAGCAGCTTAGGGGGACTAGCGGGCGTTGGAGGGATTTACAATGAGCAGTTCTTC

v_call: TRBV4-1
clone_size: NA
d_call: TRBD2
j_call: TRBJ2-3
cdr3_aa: CASSHQPLAGGRPSTDTQYF
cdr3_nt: TGCGCCAGCAGCCACCAACCCCTAGCGGGGGGCCGACCTAGCACAGATACGCAGTATTTT

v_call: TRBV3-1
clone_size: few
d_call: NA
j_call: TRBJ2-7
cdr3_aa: CASSHRRGPRPYEQYF
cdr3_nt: TGTGCCAGCAGCCATCGAAGGGGTCCCCGTCCCTACGAGCAGTACTTC

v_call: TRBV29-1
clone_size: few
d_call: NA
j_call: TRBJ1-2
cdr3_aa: CSAPRVELNGYTF
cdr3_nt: TGCAGCGCCCCGCGGGTAGAACTTAATGGCTACACCTTC

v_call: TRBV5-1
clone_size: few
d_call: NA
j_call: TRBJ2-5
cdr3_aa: CASSPRSLAFQETQYF
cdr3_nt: TGCGCCAGCAGCCCGAGGTCGCTAGCGTTTCAAGAGACCCAGTACTTC

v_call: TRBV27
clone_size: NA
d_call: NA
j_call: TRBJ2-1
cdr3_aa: CASQYRGANNEQFF
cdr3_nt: TGTGCCAGCCAGTATCGGGGGGCCAACAATGAGCAGTTCTTC

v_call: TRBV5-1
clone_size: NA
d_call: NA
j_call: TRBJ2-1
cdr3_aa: CASSKEGSSYNEQFF
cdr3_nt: TGCGCCAGCAGCAAGGAGGGAAGCTCCTACAATGAGCAGTTCTTC

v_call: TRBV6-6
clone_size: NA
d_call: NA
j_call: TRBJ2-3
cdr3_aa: CASSYNPQATDTQYF
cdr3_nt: TGTGCCAGCAGTTATAATCCCCAAGCCACAGATACGCAGTATTTT

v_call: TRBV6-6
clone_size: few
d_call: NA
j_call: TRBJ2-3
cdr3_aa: CASSYSMAGADTQYF
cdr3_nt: TGTGCCAGCAGTTACTCGATGGCCGGCGCAGATACGCAGTATTTT

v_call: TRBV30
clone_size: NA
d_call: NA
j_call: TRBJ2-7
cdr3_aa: CAWSRGGGTYEQYF
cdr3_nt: TGTGCCTGGTCCCGGGGAGGGGGCACCTACGAGCAGTACTTC

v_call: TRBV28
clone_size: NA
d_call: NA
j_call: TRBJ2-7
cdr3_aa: CASTIPQSSYEQYF
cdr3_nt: TGTGCCAGCACCATCCCCCAGTCCAGCTACGAGCAGTACTTC

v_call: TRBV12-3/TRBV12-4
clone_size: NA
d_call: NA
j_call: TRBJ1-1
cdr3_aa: CASSPTGPTMNTEAFF
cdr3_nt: TGTGCCAGCAGTCCAACGGGACCAACTATGAACACTGAAGCTTTCTTT

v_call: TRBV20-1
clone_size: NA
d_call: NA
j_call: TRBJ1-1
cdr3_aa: CSARDWTCTEAFF
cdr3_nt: TGCAGTGCTAGAGATTGGACATGCACTGAAGCTTTCTTT

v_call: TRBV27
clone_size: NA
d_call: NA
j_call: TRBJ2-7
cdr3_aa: CASSLISGPYEQYF
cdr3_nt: TGTGCCAGCAGTTTAATTTCCGGACCCTACGAGCAGTACTTC

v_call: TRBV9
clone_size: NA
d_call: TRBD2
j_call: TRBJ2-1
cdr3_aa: CASSPRRLALYNEQFF
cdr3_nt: TGTGCCAGCAGCCCACGTAGACTAGCGCTGTACAATGAGCAGTTCTTC